Sequencing of this T cell receptor beta chain was carried out in a study of T cell repertoires in cytomegalovirus infection. On the study more broadly: Signatures in public TCR beta sequences pointed to both CMV infection and matching HLA type.

Broader study findings: CMV-specific TCR beta clonotypes restricted by HLA-C were the ones dominating the ex vivo response.

TCRdb analysed the reads with MiXCR anew, one entry per CDR3 protein. Here the sample spans hundreds of thousands of distinct CDR3 sequences, around 24% being singletons. About this clonotype: Its antigen is as yet unknown.

The V end was cut by 5 bases, the J end by 2 bases, with 10 bases between. CDR3 size: 13 residues. The chain couples TRBV12-3 or TRBV12-4 to TRBJ2-7; D not certain. This clonotype originated in a human donor in good health (CMV status not recorded). Some clones in this sample may be carry-over from other donors' samples. The specimen was CD8+ T cells from PBMCs. DNA for the CDR3: TGTGCCAGCAGTCCAAGTGTCACCTACGAGCAGTACTTC. Translated: CASSPSVTYEQYF.